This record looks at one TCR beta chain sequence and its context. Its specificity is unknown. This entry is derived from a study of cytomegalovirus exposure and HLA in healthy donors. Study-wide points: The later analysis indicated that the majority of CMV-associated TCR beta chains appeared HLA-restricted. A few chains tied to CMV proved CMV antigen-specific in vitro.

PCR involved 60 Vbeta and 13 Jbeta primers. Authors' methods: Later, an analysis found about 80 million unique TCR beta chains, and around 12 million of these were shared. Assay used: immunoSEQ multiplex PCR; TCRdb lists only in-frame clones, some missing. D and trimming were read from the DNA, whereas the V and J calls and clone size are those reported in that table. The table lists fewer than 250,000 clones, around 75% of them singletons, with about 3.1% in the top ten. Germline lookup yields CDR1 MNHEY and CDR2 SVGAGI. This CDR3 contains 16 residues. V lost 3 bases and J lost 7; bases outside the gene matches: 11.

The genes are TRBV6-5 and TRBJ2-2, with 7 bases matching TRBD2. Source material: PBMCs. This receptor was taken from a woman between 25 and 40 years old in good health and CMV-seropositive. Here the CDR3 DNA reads TGTGCCAGCAGTTATTTTAGCGGGCCACGGGACGGGGAGCTGTTTTTT. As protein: CASSYFSGPRDGELFF.